This entry features one T cell receptor (beta chain) sequence. This clonotype was seen a handful of times. Its binding antigen is unknown. No much larger clone exists at a distance of one base, and base qualities are not known. The data belong to a study of T-cell memory formation after mild COVID-19 (dated by TCRdb to 2020 to 2023). Regarding the study in general: TCR sequence clusters from the two donors were largely donor specific. T-cell clones expanding and contracting after mild COVID-19 in a couple of donors were tracked by longitudinal TCRalpha and TCRbeta repertoire sequencing. The cohort was made up of two young adult volunteers, one female and one male, who were previously healthy. Overall results and qualifications from the work: Only two mild cases were covered by the study, and larger cohorts that include severe cases with pre-infection samples were considered necessary. Contracting CD4+ clones were found mainly in CM and EM memory subsets, while CD8+ clones were enriched in EMRA. From day 15 to 85, contracting clones showed balanced CD4/CD8 phenotypes, whereas a second wave of clones that expanded from day 15 to 37 leaned towards CD4+. SARS-CoV-2 specificity of the second-wave clones peaking on day 37 was not confirmed. Some responding clones were detected in pre-infection memory, suggesting pre-existing cross-reactive memory T cells joined the SARS-CoV-2 response.

The CDR3 holds 16 amino acids from the cysteine to the phenylalanine. CDR3 DNA only is kept here, 48 bases in frame from base 1. As encoded in the germline V gene, CDR1 is SGHRS while CDR2 is YFSETQ. V loses 4 bases of germline sequence and J loses 4 bases, and the interval between the two ends is 19 bases. Ficoll-Paque density gradient centrifugation was used to isolate PBMCs. Sequenced on an Illumina NovaSeq 6000. TCRalpha and TCRbeta cDNA libraries were built by 5'RACE with constant-segment primers, adding sample barcodes and unique molecular identifiers. RNA was extracted from every sample with Trizol reagent. Amplification of the libraries took two PCR steps, and the second step added a second sample barcode plus Illumina TruSeq adapters. Libraries were sequenced on an Illumina NovaSeq with 2 x 150 bp paired-end reads. Per the original workflow: With migec v1.2.7, reads were demultiplexed and then collapsed into UMI-guided consensus sequences. With mixcr v2.1.11, UMI consensuses were aligned to TRA and TRB V and J templates and assembled into clonotypes. Expanded or contracted clonotypes were those called significant by both edgeR and NoisET, with noise models trained on biological replicates. For edgeR calls, the cutoffs were a false discovery rate-adjusted p below 0.01 and a log2 fold-change threshold of 1. As an exploratory analysis of dynamics, PCA with hierarchical clustering was applied to max-normalized trajectories of the 1000 most abundant clonotypes. Separately sequenced CD4+ and CD8+ repertoires were used to assign a CD4 or CD8 phenotype to each responding clone. Using fastp at Q25 and MiXCR, TCRdb reprocessed the public reads and kept productive beta chains. One record per CDR3 amino acid sequence lists the most common genes and DNA. The authors' filters were not applied to this entry. This sample is represented by roughly 500,000 distinct CDR3 sequences; over 20% of them were singletons. Roughly an eighth of the sample comes from the top ten.

The rearranged chain carries TRBV5-1 and TRBJ2-3; TRBD1 is a possible D gene, resting on 6 matching bases. Input material: PBMCs or a T cell subset sorted from them (not recorded which). The receptor was derived from an adult woman who had mild COVID-19 (a few samples of this study predate the infection). The sample titles of this study are shuffled in the database, so cell type and time point are left out; the donor was told from shared clones. The encoded CDR3 is CASSRQIRQVADTQYF. The nucleotides read TGCGCCAGCAGCCGACAAATTCGACAGGTCGCAGATACGCAGTATTTT.